The sequence of this T cell receptor (beta chain) was determined in a study of blood T cell repertoires in COVID-19. Generated by immunoSEQ multiplex PCR, the TCRdb table keeps only in-frame clones and is missing some. The table includes hundreds of thousands of clones, 87% detected once. The CDR3 is 17 residues long. Trimming cost V 0 bases and J 8 bases; bases outside gene matches: 11. The germline V gene encodes CDR1 LGHNA and CDR2 YSLEER. The rearrangement links TRBV4-3 to TRBJ2-1, with TRBD2 identical over 9 bases. Sequences were obtained from PBMCs or T cells enriched from blood (not recorded which). The clonotype originates from a woman aged 45-59 years who had recovered from COVID-19. The CDR3 region has the DNA TGCGCCAGCAGCCAAGATCCGCCCAGCGGGGGGATCGATGAGCAGTTCTTC. It encodes CASSQDPPSGGIDEQFF.